Reported below is one T cell receptor beta chain. Its antigen is unknown. The record originates from a study of beta chain features in type 1 diabetes. On the study more broadly: No patient-donor differences in age, gender, total cells or subset yield.

Germline V gene sequence: CDR1 SGHDN, CDR2 FVKESK. The CDR3 runs 16 residues. J was trimmed by 1 base and V by 4 bases; bases with no gene match: 5. All of the isolated RNA was reverse transcribed, so expressed TCRB transcripts were sequenced. The assay was immunoSEQ multiplex PCR, and TCRdb's table has in-frame clones only and misses some. The data hold around 41,000 clones, with approximately 61% observed a single time. Study outcomes and limitations: People with Type 1 diabetes carried modestly yet significantly shorter TCRB CDR3s in all four CD4+ subsets. The question of HLA type influencing TCRB rearrangement was one that remained unresolved here.

The specimen sequenced was Tregs from blood. This chain links TRBV14 with TRBJ2-2, with TRBD1 identical over 8 bases. This TCR was sampled from a man aged 25-45 years with type 1 diabetes. Some clones in this sample may be carry-over from other donors' samples. The CDR3 coding sequence is TGTGCCAGCAGCCGACCGGGACAGGTGAACACCGGGGAGCTGTTTTTT. Translated: CASSRPGQVNTGELFF.